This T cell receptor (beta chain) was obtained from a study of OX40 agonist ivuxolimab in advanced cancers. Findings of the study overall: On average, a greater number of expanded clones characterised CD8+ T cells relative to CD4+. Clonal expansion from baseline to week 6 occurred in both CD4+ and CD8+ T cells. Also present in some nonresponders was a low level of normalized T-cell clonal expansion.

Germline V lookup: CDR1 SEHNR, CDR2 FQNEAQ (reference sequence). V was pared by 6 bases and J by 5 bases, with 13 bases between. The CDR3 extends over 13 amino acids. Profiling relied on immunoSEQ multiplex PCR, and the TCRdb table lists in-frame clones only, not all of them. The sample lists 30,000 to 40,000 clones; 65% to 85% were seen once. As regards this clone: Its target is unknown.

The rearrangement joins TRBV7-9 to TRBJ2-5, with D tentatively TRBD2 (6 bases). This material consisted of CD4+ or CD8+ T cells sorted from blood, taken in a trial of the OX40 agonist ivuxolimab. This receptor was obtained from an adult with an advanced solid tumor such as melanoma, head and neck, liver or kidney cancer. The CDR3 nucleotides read TGTGCCAGCAGTAGGGAGGTGAGGGAGACCCAGTACTTC. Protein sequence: CASSREVRETQYF. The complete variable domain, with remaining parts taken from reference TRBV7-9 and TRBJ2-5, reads DTGVSQNPRHKITKRGQNVTFRCDPISEHNRLYWYRQTLGQGPEFLTYFQNEAQLEKSRLLSDRFSAERPKGSFSTLEIQRTEQGDSAMYLCASSREVRETQYFGPGTRLLVL.